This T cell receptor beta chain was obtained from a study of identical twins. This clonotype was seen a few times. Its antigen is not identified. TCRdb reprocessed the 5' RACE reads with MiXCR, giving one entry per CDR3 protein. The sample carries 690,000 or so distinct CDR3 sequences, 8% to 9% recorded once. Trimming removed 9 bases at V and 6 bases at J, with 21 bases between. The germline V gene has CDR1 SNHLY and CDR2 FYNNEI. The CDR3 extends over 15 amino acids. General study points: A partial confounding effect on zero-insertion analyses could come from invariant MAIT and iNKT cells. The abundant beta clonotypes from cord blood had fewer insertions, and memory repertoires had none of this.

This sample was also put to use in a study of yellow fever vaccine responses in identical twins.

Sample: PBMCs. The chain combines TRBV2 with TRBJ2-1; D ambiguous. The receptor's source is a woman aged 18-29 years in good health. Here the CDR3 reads CARSIWARASNEQFF. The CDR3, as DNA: TGTGCCAGGTCAATCTGGGCCCGAGCTAGCAATGAGCAGTTCTTC. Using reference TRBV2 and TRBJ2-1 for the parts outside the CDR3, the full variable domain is EPEVTQTPSHQVTQMGQEVILRCVPISNHLYFYWYRQILGQKVEFLVSFYNNEISEKSEIFDDQFSVERPDGSNFTLKIRSTKLEDSAMYFCARSIWARASNEQFFGPGTRLTVL.